This T cell receptor (beta chain) originates from a study of T cell changes during pregnancy in multiple sclerosis. CDR3 length: 15 residues. Germline CDR1 reads SGHTA; CDR2 reads FQGNSA. V shed 5 bases and J shed 0 bases, with 11 bases lying between them. Sequenced by immunoSEQ multiplex PCR; TCRdb stores in-frame clones only, minus some. The repertoire holds approximately 80,000 clones, with around 94% as singletons. Sample: peripheral blood, taken in the second trimester of pregnancy. The chain has TRBV7-2 and TRBJ2-1; D may be TRBD2 (5 bases). This clonotype originated in a female donor in good health, enrolled as a control in a pregnancy study. Here the CDR3 reads CASSGGPISYNEQFF. CDR3 DNA: TGTGCCAGCAGCGGCGGGCCTATCTCCTACAATGAGCAGTTCTTC.